This entry features one T cell receptor beta chain sequence. Only a few counts were recorded for this clonotype. What antigen it recognizes has not been identified. Base qualities were left out, and no much larger clone turns up one base away. TCR alpha and beta CDR3 regions were amplified with the iRepertoire nested amplicon-rescue multiplex PCR (arm-PCR) platform from RNA. The input for one-step reverse transcription and amplification was 100-400 ng of tissue mRNA or PBMC total RNA. Following bead purification, Illumina adapters were added by a secondary multiplex PCR, and the libraries were gel-purified between 200 and 400 bp. Libraries carried internal 6-nucleotide barcodes used for demultiplexing. Sequencing of libraries was performed on an Illumina MiSeq with 2x220 or 2x250 nucleotide paired-end reads. For the original study's pipeline: Paired reads were merged using FLASH 1.2.11 and were aligned to the GRCh37 human genome using BWA-MEM, after which TRA and TRB reads were extracted. V and J assignment used an IMGT-derived reference of cassette sequences and CDR3 motifs that included pseudogenes. Reads were translated in three frames, and productive CDR3s were defined by a C…FGXG motif without stop codons. Clonotypes were defined as unique combinations of V-J cassette pair and CDR3 amino acid sequence. Reads were filtered by Hamming distance, thresholded by each sample's sequence error rate in mapped regions. TCRdb reran the public reads through fastp at Q25 and MiXCR, keeping productive beta chains. Rows are combined by CDR3 protein, so each entry shows the most common genes and DNA. These V and J calls derive from TCRdb rather than the authors' analysis. The sample records about 400,000 distinct CDR3 sequences, more than 35% of which are singletons. Clones ranked in the top ten supply 12% of the sample.

These data are taken from a study of glioma-infiltrating T cells (dated by TCRdb to the mid-2010s). As for the study more broadly: The low-grade gliomas were WHO grade II oligodendrogliomas or astrocytomas, while the glioblastomas were WHO grade IV tumors sampled at initial diagnosis rather than at recurrent diagnosis. Glioma patients received dexamethasone for six or fewer days before surgery. To measure how far tissue and blood T-cell populations diverged, each tissue-infiltrating repertoire was compared against the peripheral blood repertoire of the same patient. Sequencing of TCR alpha- and beta-chain repertoires was performed on glioma tissue, on non-neoplastic brain tissue, and on matched peripheral blood mononuclear cells. The sequencing target for blood libraries was roughly 4- to 11-fold coverage of roughly 980,000 peripheral T cells. The paired cohort was made up of three low-grade glioma patients, 8 or 9 primary glioblastoma patients and three non-glioma patients who contributed non-neoplastic brain tissue. Points the paper makes about the study in general: VJ-independent divergence between tissue and blood was found to be below expectation in non-neoplastic patients but above expectation in all gliomas, particularly low-grade gliomas. Group comparisons were based on small numbers of patients: three non-neoplastic, three low-grade glioma and seven to nine glioblastoma patients. Very few CDR3 sequences were shared between tissue and blood, attributed to high CDR3 diversity and limited sampling. Patients with low tissue-blood divergence were marked by a signature set of shared blood CDR3 motifs, and that set was depleted in highly divergent patients.

Surgical brain or tumor specimens were cryofrozen in liquid nitrogen immediately after resection, and peripheral blood cells were collected concurrently. Via the germline V gene (reference sequence), CDR1 is DFQATT and CDR2 SNEGSKA. The CDR3 runs 10 residues from the cysteine to the phenylalanine. Just CDR3 DNA is preserved here, 30 bases in frame from base 1. At the junction V is shortened by 7 bases and J by 3 bases, with 7 bases in between. The chain joins TRBV20-1 to TRBJ2-7, with the D segment identity uncertain. The clonotype comes from a human donor with low-grade glioma or glioblastoma, undergoing nonglioma brain surgery, or in good health (not recorded which). Sequenced material: glioma tissue, nonneoplastic brain tissue, or PBMCs (not recorded which). The sequenced DNA: TGCAGTGTTTGGGACTACGAGCAGTACTTC. Translation gives CSVWDYEQYF.